This T cell receptor beta chain was profiled in a study of blood T cell repertoires in COVID-19. Individuals aged 18 to 89 years were recruited from 24 US areas. In assigning cohorts, the study relied on participant-reported clinical history. The CDR3 is 13 residues long. V was pared by 7 bases and J by 4 bases, with 4 bases of the junction left unmatched. Germline-derived CDR1 and CDR2 are SNHLY and FYNNEI. In the study's own analysis: Estimated nucleated cell counts came from reference gene primer amplification. TCRdb's copy holds only in-frame clones and misses some; the assay was immunoSEQ multiplex PCR. That table is the source of V, J and clone size, and D and trimming were worked out from the DNA. Of a few hundred thousand clones in the sample, more than 75% were seen once. This clone has only a few counts.

The chain links TRBV2 to TRBJ2-5; 9 nucleotides match TRBD2. The specimen was PBMCs or T cells enriched from blood (not recorded which). The sequence was collected from a woman aged 45-60 years who had been exposed to COVID-19. The CDR3 is CASIAGEAETQYF. CDR3 nucleotide sequence: TGTGCCAGCATAGCGGGGGAAGCAGAGACCCAGTACTTC. Looking up the rest from reference TRBV2 and TRBJ2-5 gives the full variable domain: EPEVTQTPSHQVTQMGQEVILRCVPISNHLYFYWYRQILGQKVEFLVSFYNNEISEKSEIFDDQFSVERPDGSNFTLKIRSTKLEDSAMYFCASIAGEAETQYFGPGTRLLVL.